Below are 7 T cell receptor beta chains sequenced from a single sample in a study of blood T cell repertoires in COVID-19. The protocol was immunoSEQ multiplex PCR, while the TCRdb copy is restricted to in-frame clones and leaves out a portion. The sample records 200,000 to 250,000 clones, around 87% being singletons. Sequencing used PBMCs or T cells enriched from blood (not recorded which). Every receptor here comes from a woman aged 50 to 60 who had recovered from COVID-19.

This clone was observed once. The same CDR3 can be traced to other DNA sequences in this sample. V is TRBV18 and J is TRBJ1-1; no firm D call. The CDR3 is 13 residues long. Trimming took 1 base from V and 1 from J, leaving 4 bases between them. Per germline, CDR1 KGHSH and CDR2 LQKENI. The CDR3 protein is CASSPRGNTEAFF. The CDR3 DNA follows: TGTGCCAGCTCACCACGAGGGAACACTGAAGCTTTCTTT.

The rearrangement uses TRBV28 and TRBJ2-4; 9 bases fit TRBD1. Trimming cost V 6 bases and J 11 bases; bases outside gene matches: 14. Germline CDR1 MDHEN, CDR2 SYDVKM. The CDR3 is 15 residues long. The CDR3 DNA sequence: TGTGCCAGCAGGTCGGACAGGGGCCCCCCGTTCGTTCAGTACTTC. It codes for CASRSDRGPPFVQYF.

This sequence joins TRBV2 and TRBJ2-5; 11 positions match TRBD2. The CDR3 is 14 amino acids. V lost 3 bases and J lost 7; bases outside the gene matches: 4. The germline gives CDR1 SNHLY, CDR2 FYNNEI. Here the CDR3 reads CASSDTSGSGTQYF. The CDR3 bases are TGTGCCAGCAGTGATACTAGCGGGAGTGGGACCCAGTACTTC.

This clone was observed a handful of times. The chain employs TRBV19 and TRBJ1-2, with 7 positions matching TRBD1. Trimming took 4 bases from V and 8 from J; bases not matched to a gene: 16. Germline V gene sequence: CDR1 LNHDA, CDR2 SQIVND (reference sequence). The CDR3 is made up of 16 amino acids. The CDR3 bases are TGTGCCAGTAGTACCAACGGCCGGGACGCAGGGGGGGGCTACACCTTC. It is translated as CASSTNGRDAGGGYTF.

This chain links TRBV4-1 with TRBJ1-2, with D possibly TRBD1 on 6 matching bases. Per germline, CDR1 MGHRA and CDR2 YSYEKL. V was shortened by 4 bases and J by 4 bases, with 16 bases between the two germline ends. This CDR3 has 15 residues. The CDR3 spells CASSLPKAGAYGYTF. The DNA of the CDR3 is TGCGCCAGCAGCCTACCGAAGGCAGGGGCCTATGGCTACACCTTC.

This clone was counted a few times. The chain carries TRBV28 and TRBJ1-1; no clear D gene. Trimming removed 6 bases from V and 0 bases from J, with 8 bases in between. The CDR3 extends over 13 amino acids. Per germline, CDR1 MDHEN and CDR2 SYDVKM. The CDR3 here is CASSVRLNTEAFF. The CDR3 coding sequence is TGTGCCAGCAGCGTCAGGTTGAACACTGAAGCTTTCTTT.

The chain recombines TRBV10-3 with TRBJ2-1; 12 bases fit TRBD2. CDR1 and CDR2 from the germline V gene are ENHRY and SYGVKD. J gave up 7 bases and V 2 bases, and 15 bases lay outside the gene matches. This CDR3 is built from 19 residues. CDR3 DNA sequence: TGTGCCATCAGTGAGGGGTTACTAGCGGGAGGCCGCCCGGGTAATGAGCAGTTCTTC. Translating gives CAISEGLLAGGRPGNEQFF.